In its sample, the clone carrying this T cell receptor (beta chain) was seen many times. Antigen specificity is unknown. The data were obtained in a study of T-cell reconstitution after alpha-beta-depleted transplantation in children. Unique molecular identifiers featured in how the TCRbeta library was prepared. TCRdb redid the calling of the PCR reads with MiXCR, one entry per CDR3 protein. The table lists just over 200,000 distinct CDR3 sequences, approximately 8% of them singletons. Trimming pared 0 bases from V and 5 bases from J, leaving 7 bases between. The CDR3 loop spans 12 amino acids. Per germline, CDR1 SQVTM and CDR2 ANQGSEA. The study's findings and limits: Approximately two months post-transplant, alpha-beta T cells reportedly originated from several hundred expanded graft clones. It was surviving recipient T cells and thymic progenitors that gave some patients high TCRbeta diversity at day 60. Newly produced T cells mostly accounted for T-cell counts and diversity one year post-transplant.

The sequence came from a male patient under 10 years old who had a stem cell transplant for acute myeloid leukemia, so the T cells may come from the graft donor. The V gene is TRBV29-1, the J gene TRBJ2-5; D may be TRBD2 (6 bases). Sequencing used PBMCs, mostly from graft donor cells, obtained 360 days after TCRalphabeta/CD19-depleted stem cell transplant. CDR3 coding DNA: TGCAGCGTTGAAGATCTAGCGGAGACCCAGTACTTC. Amino acid sequence: CSVEDLAETQYF.